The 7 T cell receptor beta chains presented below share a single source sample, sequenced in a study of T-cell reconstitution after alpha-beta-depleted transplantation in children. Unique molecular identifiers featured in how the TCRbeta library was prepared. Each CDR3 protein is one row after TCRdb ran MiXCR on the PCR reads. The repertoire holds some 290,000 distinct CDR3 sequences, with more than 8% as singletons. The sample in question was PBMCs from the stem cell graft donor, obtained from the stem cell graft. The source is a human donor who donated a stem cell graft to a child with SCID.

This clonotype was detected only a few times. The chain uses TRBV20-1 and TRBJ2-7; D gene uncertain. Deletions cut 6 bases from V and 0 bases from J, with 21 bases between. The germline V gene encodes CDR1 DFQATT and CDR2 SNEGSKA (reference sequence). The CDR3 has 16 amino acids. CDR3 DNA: TGCAGTGCGAGGTATCGTCGCGGATCCTTCTCCTACGAGCAGTACTTC. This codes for CSARYRRGSFSYEQYF.

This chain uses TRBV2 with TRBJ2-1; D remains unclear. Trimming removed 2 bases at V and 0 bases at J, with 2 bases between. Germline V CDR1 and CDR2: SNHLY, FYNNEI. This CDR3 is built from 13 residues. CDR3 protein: CASSESSYNEQFF. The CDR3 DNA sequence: TGTGCCAGCAGTGAAAGCTCCTACAATGAGCAGTTCTTC.

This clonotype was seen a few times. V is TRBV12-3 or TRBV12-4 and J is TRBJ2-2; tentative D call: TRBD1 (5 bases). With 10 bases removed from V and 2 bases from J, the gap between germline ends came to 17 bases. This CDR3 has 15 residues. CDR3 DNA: TGTGCCACCCAAAGGGTGGGGCAAAACACCGGGGAGCTGTTTTTT. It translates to CATQRVGQNTGELFF.

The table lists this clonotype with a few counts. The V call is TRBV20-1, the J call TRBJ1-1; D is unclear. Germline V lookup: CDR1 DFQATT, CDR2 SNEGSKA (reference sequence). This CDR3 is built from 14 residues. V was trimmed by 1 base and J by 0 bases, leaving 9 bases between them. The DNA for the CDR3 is TGCAGTGCTAGAGTGGCCCCAATGAACACTGAAGCTTTCTTT. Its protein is CSARVAPMNTEAFF.

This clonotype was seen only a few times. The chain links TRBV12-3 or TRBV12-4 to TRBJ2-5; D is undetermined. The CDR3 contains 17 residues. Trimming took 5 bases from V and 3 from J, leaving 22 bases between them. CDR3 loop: CASSPPLARDLKETQYF. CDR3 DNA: TGTGCCAGCAGTCCGCCTCTCGCTAGAGATCTTAAAGAGACCCAGTACTTC.

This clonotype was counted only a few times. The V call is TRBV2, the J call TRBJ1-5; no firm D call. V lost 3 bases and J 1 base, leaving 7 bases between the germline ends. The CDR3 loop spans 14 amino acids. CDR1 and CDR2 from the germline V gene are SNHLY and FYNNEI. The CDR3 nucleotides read TGTGCCAGCAGTGAGGGCCCAAGCAATCAGCCCCAGCATTTT. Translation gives CASSEGPSNQPQHF.

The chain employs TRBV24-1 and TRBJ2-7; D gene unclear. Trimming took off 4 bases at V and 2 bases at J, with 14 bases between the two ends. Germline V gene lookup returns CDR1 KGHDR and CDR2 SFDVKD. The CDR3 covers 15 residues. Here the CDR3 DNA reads TGTGCCACCAGTGAACCTGAGCTCACCCCCTACGAGCAGTACTTC. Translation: CATSEPELTPYEQYF.